The T cell receptor (beta chain) under discussion was sequenced for a study of spatial heterogeneity in lung cancer. Time point described: sample taken at primary tumor resection. Sequencing of whole RNA from tumor, nontumor lung or frozen PBMC involved no sorting. The donors, 60 to 80 patients with untreated early-stage non-small cell lung cancer, provided the samples. Study results and caveats: Blood contained ubiquitous expanded tumor TCRs more at resection than at follow-up.

Points on this clonotype: Its antigen remains unknown.

Individually, TCR cDNA molecules were each labelled with a unique molecular identifier. TCRdb used MiXCR to reprocess the 5' RACE reads, holding one entry per CDR3 protein. The table shows 50,000 to 65,000 distinct CDR3 sequences, with 8.4% occurring only once. Trimming at V came to 4 bases and at J to 2 bases, leaving 1 base not matched to a gene. This CDR3 region has 14 residues. Germline CDR1 and CDR2: MDHEN and SYDVKM. V gene TRBV28 combines with J gene TRBJ2-3; 9 nucleotides agree with TRBD1. Sequencing used PBMCs, obtained at surgery. The clonotype was recovered from a female donor with early-stage non-small cell lung cancer. CDR3 protein: CASSWDRVTDTQYF. In nucleotides, the CDR3 is TGTGCCAGCAGTTGGGACAGGGTCACAGATACGCAGTATTTT.